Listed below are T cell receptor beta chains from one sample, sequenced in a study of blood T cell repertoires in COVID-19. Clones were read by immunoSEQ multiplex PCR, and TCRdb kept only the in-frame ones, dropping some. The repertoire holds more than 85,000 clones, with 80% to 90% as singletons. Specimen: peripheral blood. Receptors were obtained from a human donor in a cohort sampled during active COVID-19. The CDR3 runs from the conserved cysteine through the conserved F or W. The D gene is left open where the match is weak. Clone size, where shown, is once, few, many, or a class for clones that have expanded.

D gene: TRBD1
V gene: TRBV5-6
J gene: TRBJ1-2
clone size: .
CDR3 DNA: TGTGCCAGCAGCCCGAGGGGGCAGGGCTATGGCTACACCTTC
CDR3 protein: CASSPRGQGYGYTF

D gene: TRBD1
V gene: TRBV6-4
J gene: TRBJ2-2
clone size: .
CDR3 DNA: TGTGCCAGCAGTGCCACATTTCGACAGGGTTCAACCGGGGAGCTGTTTTTT
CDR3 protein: CASSATFRQGSTGELFF

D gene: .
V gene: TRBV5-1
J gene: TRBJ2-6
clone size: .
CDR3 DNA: TGCGCCAGCAGCTCGCGGGTCCCGGGCCAGGCTGGGGCCAACGTCCTGACTTTC
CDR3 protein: CASSSRVPGQAGANVLTF

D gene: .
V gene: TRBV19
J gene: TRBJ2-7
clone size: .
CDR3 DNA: TGTGCCAGTAGGCCGGGACAAACCTACGAGCAGTACTTC
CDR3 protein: CASRPGQTYEQYF

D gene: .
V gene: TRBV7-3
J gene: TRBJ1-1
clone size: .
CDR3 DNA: TGTGCCAGCAGCTTGTCCCGGGCAGGGGCGAACACTGAAGCTTTCTTT
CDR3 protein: CASSLSRAGANTEAFF

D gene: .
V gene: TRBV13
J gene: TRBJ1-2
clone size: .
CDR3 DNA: TGTGCCAGCAGCCAAACAGTGGAGAGGGTCCGTTTTTACGGCTACACCTTC
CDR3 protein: CASSQTVERVRFYGYTF

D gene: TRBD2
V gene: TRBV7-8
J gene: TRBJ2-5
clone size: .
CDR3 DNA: TGTGCCAGCAGGGGAGGGGAAGAGACCCAGTACTTC
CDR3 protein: CASRGGEETQYF

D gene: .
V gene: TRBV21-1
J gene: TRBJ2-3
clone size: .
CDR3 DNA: TGTGCCAGCCCCAAGGGACAGGCACAGGGCGATACGCAGTATTTT
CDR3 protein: CASPKGQAQGDTQYF

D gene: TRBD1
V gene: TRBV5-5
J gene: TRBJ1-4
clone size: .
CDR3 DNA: TGTGCCAGCAACTCCCTGACAGGGCTCAATGAAAAACTGTTTTTT
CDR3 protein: CASNSLTGLNEKLFF

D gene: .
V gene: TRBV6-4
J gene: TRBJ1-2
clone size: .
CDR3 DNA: TGTGCCAGCAGCCAGACTTCCTCGGGTGGCTACACCTTC
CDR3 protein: CASSQTSSGGYTF

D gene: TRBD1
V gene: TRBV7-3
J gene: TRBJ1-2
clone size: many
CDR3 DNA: TGTGCCAGCAGCTCAGGGGGTCGGGGCTATGGCTACACCTTC
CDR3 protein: CASSSGGRGYGYTF

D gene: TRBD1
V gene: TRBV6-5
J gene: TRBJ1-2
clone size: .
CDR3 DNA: TGTGCCAGCAGACCGACAGGGAGGATTTTTGGCTACACCTTC
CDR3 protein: CASRPTGRIFGYTF

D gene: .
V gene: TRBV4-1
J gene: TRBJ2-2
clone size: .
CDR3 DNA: TGCGCCAGCAGCCAGCAACCGGGACAGAACACCGGGGAGCTGTTTTTT
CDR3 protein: CASSQQPGQNTGELFF

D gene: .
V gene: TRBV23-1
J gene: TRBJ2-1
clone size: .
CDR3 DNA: TGCGCCAGCAGTCAGGACACGACCTACAATGAGCAGTTCTTC
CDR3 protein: CASSQDTTYNEQFF

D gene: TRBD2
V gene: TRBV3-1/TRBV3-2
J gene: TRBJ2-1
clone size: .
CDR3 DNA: TGTGCCAGCAGCCAAGGACTAGCGGGAGTAATTGGGCAGTTCTTC
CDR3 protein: CASSQGLAGVIGQFF

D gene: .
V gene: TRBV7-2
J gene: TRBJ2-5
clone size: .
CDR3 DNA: TGTGCCAGCAGCTTAGTGTCTTCTCAAGAGACCCAGTACTTC
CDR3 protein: CASSLVSSQETQYF

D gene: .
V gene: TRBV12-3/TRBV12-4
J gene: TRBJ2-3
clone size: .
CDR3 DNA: TGTGCCAGCAGTTTTGGGGAGGATACGCAGTATTTT
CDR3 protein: CASSFGEDTQYF

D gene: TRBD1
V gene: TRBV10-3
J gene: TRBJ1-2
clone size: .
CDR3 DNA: TGTGCCTGCCGGGACAGGGTTAACTATGGCTACACCTTC
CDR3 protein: CACRDRVNYGYTF

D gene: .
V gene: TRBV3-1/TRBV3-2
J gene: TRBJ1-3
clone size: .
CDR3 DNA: TGTGCCAGCAGCCAAAGCCGGACAGACGGAAATGGAAACACCATATATTTT
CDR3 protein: CASSQSRTDGNGNTIYF

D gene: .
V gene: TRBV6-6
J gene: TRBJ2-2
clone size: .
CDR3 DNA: TGTGGTGGGCGGGATGGAACCGGGGAGCTGTTTTTT
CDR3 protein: CGGRDGTGELFF

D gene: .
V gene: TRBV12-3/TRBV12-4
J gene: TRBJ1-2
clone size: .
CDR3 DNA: TGTGCCAGCAGTTGGGAGGGGAGCTATGGCTACACCTTC
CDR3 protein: CASSWEGSYGYTF

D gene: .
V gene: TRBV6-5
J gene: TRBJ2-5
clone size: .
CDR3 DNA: TGTGCCAGCAGTTATCTAGAGACCCAGTACTTC
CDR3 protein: CASSYLETQYF

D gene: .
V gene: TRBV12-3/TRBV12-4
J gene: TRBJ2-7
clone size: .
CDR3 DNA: TGTGCCAGCAACGAGGGTCTGGGAGGCGAGCAGTACTTC
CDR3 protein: CASNEGLGGEQYF

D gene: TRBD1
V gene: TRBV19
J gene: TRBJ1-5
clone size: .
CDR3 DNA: TGTGCCAGTAGACTGGGACAGACTAGCAATCAGCCCCAGCATTTT
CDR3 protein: CASRLGQTSNQPQHF

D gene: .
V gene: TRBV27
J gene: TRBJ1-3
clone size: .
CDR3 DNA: TGTGCCAGCAGGGCTAGCTCTGGAAACACCATATATTTT
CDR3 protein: CASRASSGNTIYF

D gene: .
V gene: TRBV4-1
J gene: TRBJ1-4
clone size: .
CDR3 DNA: TGCGCCAGCAGCCAAGGGATCGCAGGATCTGAAAAACTGTTTTTT
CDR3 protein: CASSQGIAGSEKLFF

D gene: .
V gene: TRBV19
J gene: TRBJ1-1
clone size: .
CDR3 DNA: TGTGCCAGTAGGGGCAGGGGAAACATGAACACTGAAGCTTTCTTT
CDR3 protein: CASRGRGNMNTEAFF

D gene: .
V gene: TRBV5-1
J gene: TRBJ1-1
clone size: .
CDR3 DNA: TGCGCCAGCAGCTTCGGGGGAAACACTGAAGCTTTCTTT
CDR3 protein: CASSFGGNTEAFF

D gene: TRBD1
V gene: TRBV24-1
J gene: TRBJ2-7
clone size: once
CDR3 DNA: TGTGCCACCAGTGATCCGGGACAGGGGGGCGGGCAGTACTTC
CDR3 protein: CATSDPGQGGGQYF

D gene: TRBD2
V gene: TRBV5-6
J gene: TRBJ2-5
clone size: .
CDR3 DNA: TGTGCCAGCAGCGGCGAGGGCGGGGGGGCGGAGACCCAGTACTTC
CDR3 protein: CASSGEGGGAETQYF

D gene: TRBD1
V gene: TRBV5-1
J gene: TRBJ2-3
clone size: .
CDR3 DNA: TGCGCCAGCAGCACGGGGACAGTTCCCTTTGGGAGCACAGATACGCAGTATTTT
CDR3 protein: CASSTGTVPFGSTDTQYF

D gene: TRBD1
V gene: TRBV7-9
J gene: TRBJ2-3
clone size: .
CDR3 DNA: TGTGCCAGCAGCTCCGGGACAGGGACAGATACGCAGTATTTT
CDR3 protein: CASSSGTGTDTQYF

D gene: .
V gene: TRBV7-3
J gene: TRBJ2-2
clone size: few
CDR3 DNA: TGTGCCAGCAGCTATGACAGGACTTCGAACACCGGGGAGCTGTTTTTT
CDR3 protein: CASSYDRTSNTGELFF

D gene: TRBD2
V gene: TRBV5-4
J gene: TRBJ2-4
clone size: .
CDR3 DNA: TGTGCCAGCAGCTTGGAGGTGACTAGCGCGGACATTCAGTACTTC
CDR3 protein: CASSLEVTSADIQYF

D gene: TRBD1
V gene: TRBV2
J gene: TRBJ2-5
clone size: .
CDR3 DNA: TGTGCCAGCATGGATCCGGGACAGGGTCGGGAGACCCAGTACTTC
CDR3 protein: CASMDPGQGRETQYF

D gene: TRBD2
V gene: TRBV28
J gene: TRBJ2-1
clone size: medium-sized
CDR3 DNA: TGTGCCAGCAGTTTATCGCGGAAGAAGAAAGGGGGACTAGCGGTCACTGAGCAGTTCTTC
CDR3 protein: CASSLSRKKKGGLAVTEQFF

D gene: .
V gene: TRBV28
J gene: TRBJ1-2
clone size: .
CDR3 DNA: TGTGCCAGCAGTCCTACGGGACTTGAGAGGTATGGCTACACCTTC
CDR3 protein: CASSPTGLERYGYTF

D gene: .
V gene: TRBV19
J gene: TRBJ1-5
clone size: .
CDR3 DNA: TGTGCCAGTAGTATAGCTCCGAATCAGCCCCAGCATTTT
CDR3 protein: CASSIAPNQPQHF

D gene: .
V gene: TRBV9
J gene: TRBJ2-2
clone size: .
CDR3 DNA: TGTGCCAGCAGCGTAGCAGGGGACACCGGGGAGCTGTTTTTT
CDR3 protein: CASSVAGDTGELFF

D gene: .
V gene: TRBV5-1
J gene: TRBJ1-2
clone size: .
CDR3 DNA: TGCGCCAGCAGCTTTTACGAGGAAGACTATGGCTACACCTTC
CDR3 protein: CASSFYEEDYGYTF

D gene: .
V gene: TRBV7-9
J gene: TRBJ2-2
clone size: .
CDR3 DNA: TGTGCCAGCAGCTTCGACAGTACTAACACCGGGGAGCTGTTTTTT
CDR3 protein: CASSFDSTNTGELFF

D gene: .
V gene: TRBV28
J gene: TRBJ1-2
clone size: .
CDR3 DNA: TGTGCCAGCATAGGAGGGCGGGTGGGCTACACCTTC
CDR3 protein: CASIGGRVGYTF

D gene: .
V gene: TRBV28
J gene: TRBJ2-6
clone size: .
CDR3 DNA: TGTGCCAGCAGACGGACAGCCCCCTCTGGGGCCAACGTCCTGACTTTC
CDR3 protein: CASRRTAPSGANVLTF

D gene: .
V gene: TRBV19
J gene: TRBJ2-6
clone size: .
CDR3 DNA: TGTGCCAGCCAGTCGTGGGGGGGCCATTCTGGGGCCAACGTCCTGACTTTC
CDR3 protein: CASQSWGGHSGANVLTF

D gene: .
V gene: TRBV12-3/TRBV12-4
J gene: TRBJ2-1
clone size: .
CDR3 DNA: TGTGCCAGCAGCCGGGACTCCTACAATGAGCAGTTCTTC
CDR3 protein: CASSRDSYNEQFF

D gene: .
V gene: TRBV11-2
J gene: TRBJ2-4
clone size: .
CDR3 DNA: TGTGCCAGCAGCCTCGGGGTACGGAGCCTTAAAAACATTCAGTACTTC
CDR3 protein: CASSLGVRSLKNIQYF

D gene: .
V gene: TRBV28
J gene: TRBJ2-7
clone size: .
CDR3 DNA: TGTGCCAGCAGTTTACCTCCCCAGGTAAGCTCCTACGAGCAGTACTTC
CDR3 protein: CASSLPPQVSSYEQYF

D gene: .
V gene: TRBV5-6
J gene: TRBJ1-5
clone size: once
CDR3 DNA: TGTGCCAGCAGCTTGCAACTAAATCAGCCCCAGCATTTT
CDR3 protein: CASSLQLNQPQHF

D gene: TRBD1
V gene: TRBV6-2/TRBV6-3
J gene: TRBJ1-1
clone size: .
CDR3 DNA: TGTGCCAGCAGCTCTCACGAGGGACAGGGTGATGTTGGAGCTTTCTTT
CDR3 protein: CASSSHEGQGDVGAFF

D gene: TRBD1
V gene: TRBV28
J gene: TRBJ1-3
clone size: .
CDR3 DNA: TGTGCCAGCAGCCGCCGACCGGGACAGGGAATGAGGGGAAACACCATATATTTT
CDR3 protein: CASSRRPGQGMRGNTIYF

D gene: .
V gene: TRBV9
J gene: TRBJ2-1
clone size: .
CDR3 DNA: TGTGCCAGCAGCGTAGGTAGGCAGGGCTTTGGTGAGCAGTTCTTC
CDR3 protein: CASSVGRQGFGEQFF

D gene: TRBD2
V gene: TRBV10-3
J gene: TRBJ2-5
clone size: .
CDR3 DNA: TGTGCCATCAGTCAGTCCCCGGGGGGACAAGAGACCCAGTACTTC
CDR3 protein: CAISQSPGGQETQYF

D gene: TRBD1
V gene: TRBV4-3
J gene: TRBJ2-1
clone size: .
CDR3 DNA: TGCGCCAGCAGCCAAGAAGACAGGGGGTATGAGCAGTTCTTC
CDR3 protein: CASSQEDRGYEQFF

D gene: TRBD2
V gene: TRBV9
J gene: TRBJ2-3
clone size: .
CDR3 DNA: TGTGCCAGCAGCGTAGTACCGGGGGGACCTACCACAGATACGCAGTATTTT
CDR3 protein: CASSVVPGGPTTDTQYF

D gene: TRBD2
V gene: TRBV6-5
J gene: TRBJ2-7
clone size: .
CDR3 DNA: TGTGCCAGCAGAATCGGGGGGGAGCAGTACTTC
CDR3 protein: CASRIGGEQYF

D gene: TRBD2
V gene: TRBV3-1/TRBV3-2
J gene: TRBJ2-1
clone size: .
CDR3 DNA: TGTGCCAGCAGCCAAGTACTAGCGGGAGGAAATGAGCAGTTCTTC
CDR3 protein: CASSQVLAGGNEQFF